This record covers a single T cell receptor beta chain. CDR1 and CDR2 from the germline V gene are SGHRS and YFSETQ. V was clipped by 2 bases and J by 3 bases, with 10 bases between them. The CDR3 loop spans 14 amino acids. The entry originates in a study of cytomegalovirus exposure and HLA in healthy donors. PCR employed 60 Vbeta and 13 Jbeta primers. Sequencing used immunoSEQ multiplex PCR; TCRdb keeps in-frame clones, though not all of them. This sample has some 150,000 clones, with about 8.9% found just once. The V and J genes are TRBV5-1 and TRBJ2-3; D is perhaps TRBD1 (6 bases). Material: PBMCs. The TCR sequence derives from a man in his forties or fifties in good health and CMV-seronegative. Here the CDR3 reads CASSFRDKTDTQYF. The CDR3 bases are TGCGCCAGCAGCTTTCGGGACAAAACAGATACGCAGTATTTT.